This is a list of T cell receptor beta chains from one sample in a study of blood T cell repertoires in COVID-19. Here immunoSEQ multiplex PCR was the method, and the copy in TCRdb shows in-frame clones only, minus some. The sample records about 240,000 clones, 85% to 90% being singletons. Material: peripheral blood. These receptors came from a man in his 60s with acute or convalescent COVID-19. The CDR3 runs from the conserved cysteine through the conserved F or W. A D gene is named only where the DNA matches it firmly. Clone size is stated in some rows and not others, as once, few, many or a class when expanded.

v_gene: TRBV4-1; abundance: NA; j_gene: TRBJ2-1; d_gene: TRBD2; CDR3nt: TGCGCCAGCAGCCAAATATTGGGGAGACTAGCGGGGGATTACAATGAGCAGTTCTTC; CDR3aa: CASSQILGRLAGDYNEQFF
v_gene: TRBV29-1; abundance: NA; j_gene: TRBJ2-1; d_gene: NA; CDR3nt: TGCAGCGTTGAGGCGGGCTCCTACAATGAGCAGTTCTTC; CDR3aa: CSVEAGSYNEQFF
v_gene: TRBV6-2/TRBV6-3; abundance: NA; j_gene: TRBJ2-3; d_gene: TRBD2; CDR3nt: TGTGCCAGCAGTTCCCTCAGGACTAGCGGGTTGACAGATACGCAGTATTTT; CDR3aa: CASSSLRTSGLTDTQYF
v_gene: TRBV12-5; abundance: NA; j_gene: TRBJ2-7; d_gene: TRBD2; CDR3nt: TGTGCTAGTGGTTTGGACCGGGGAGGGTATCCCTCCTACTCCGAGCAGTACTTC; CDR3aa: CASGLDRGGYPSYSEQYF
v_gene: TRBV28; abundance: NA; j_gene: TRBJ2-7; d_gene: TRBD2; CDR3nt: TGTGCCAGCAGGCTGAATAGCGGGAGGGCCGGGGAGCAGTACTTC; CDR3aa: CASRLNSGRAGEQYF
v_gene: TRBV27; abundance: NA; j_gene: TRBJ1-2; d_gene: TRBD1; CDR3nt: TGTGCCAGCAGTTTAGGAGGACAGGGGTATGGCTACACCTTC; CDR3aa: CASSLGGQGYGYTF
v_gene: TRBV6-5; abundance: NA; j_gene: TRBJ1-5; d_gene: NA; CDR3nt: TGTGCCAGCAGTTACTCGAAGAGTCAGCCCCAGCATTTT; CDR3aa: CASSYSKSQPQHF
v_gene: TRBV6-1; abundance: NA; j_gene: TRBJ1-1; d_gene: NA; CDR3nt: TGTGCCAGCAGTGACCCTCTAACAGGGTCGATTGCTGAAGCTTTCTTT; CDR3aa: CASSDPLTGSIAEAFF
v_gene: TRBV11-2; abundance: NA; j_gene: TRBJ1-1; d_gene: NA; CDR3nt: TGTGCCAGCAGCTTAAGTGCAGGCATGAACACTGAAGCTTTCTTT; CDR3aa: CASSLSAGMNTEAFF
v_gene: TRBV5-8; abundance: NA; j_gene: TRBJ1-3; d_gene: NA; CDR3nt: TGTGCCAGCAGCTTTCGGGGAAACACCATATATTTT; CDR3aa: CASSFRGNTIYF
v_gene: TRBV4-2; abundance: few; j_gene: TRBJ1-5; d_gene: TRBD1; CDR3nt: TGTGCCAGCAGCCGGGGAGGGACAGGGGTTCAGCCCCAGCATTTT; CDR3aa: CASSRGGTGVQPQHF